These 9 T cell receptor beta chains share one sample of origin, sequenced in a study of cytomegalovirus exposure and HLA in healthy donors. Clones were read by immunoSEQ multiplex PCR, and TCRdb kept only the in-frame ones, dropping some. The data contain some 240,000 clones, approximately 82% of them singletons. The sequenced sample was PBMCs. Receptors originate from a woman aged 18-29 years in good health and CMV-seronegative.

The rearrangement joins TRBV19 to TRBJ1-2; possible D gene TRBD1, 6 bases. The V end was cut by 3 bases, the J end by 7 bases, with 12 bases between. The CDR3 totals 13 residues. CDR1 LNHDA and CDR2 SQIVND come from the germline V gene (reference sequence). The DNA of the CDR3 is TGTGCCAGTAGTATGGCTGGCAGGGGTGGCTACACCTTC. This sequence encodes CASSMAGRGGYTF.

The chain couples TRBV10-1 to TRBJ1-1, with D unclear. The germline gives CDR1 WNHNN, CDR2 SYGVQD (reference sequence). V was shortened by 5 bases and J by 1 base, with 2 bases between the two germline ends. The CDR3 is 11 amino acids. The CDR3 nucleotides read TGCGCCAGCAGTTCGAACACTGAAGCTTTCTTT. Translated: CASSSNTEAFF.

The chain employs TRBV18 and TRBJ1-6; D possibly corresponds to TRBD1 (6 bases). The V end was cut by 3 bases, the J end by 7 bases, with 13 bases between. The germline V gene has CDR1 KGHSH and CDR2 LQKENI. This CDR3 contains 15 residues. For the CDR3, the DNA is TGTGCCAGCTCACCTGTGGCAGGGGAGAATTCACCCCTCCACTTT. Translated, it gives CASSPVAGENSPLHF.

The count of this clone is one. V and J are TRBV5-4 and TRBJ1-2; D uncertain. CDR1 and CDR2 (germline): SGHNT, YYREEE (reference sequence). The CDR3 has 12 residues. Trimming stripped 4 bases from V and 6 bases from J, with 10 bases between. CDR3 region: CASSEGVDGYTF. As DNA, the CDR3 is TGTGCCAGCAGCGAGGGAGTTGATGGCTACACCTTC.

V and J are TRBV27 and TRBJ2-7; 10 bases agree with TRBD2. The germline V gene has CDR1 MNHEY and CDR2 SMNVEV (reference sequence). V trimming: 3 bases; J trimming: 12 bases; junction bases outside the gene matches: 14. This CDR3 comprises 15 residues. The DNA of the CDR3 is TGTGCCAGCAGTTTGATTCGGAGTAGCGGGGGGTGGATGTACTTC. Protein sequence: CASSLIRSSGGWMYF.

This chain uses TRBV25-1 with TRBJ1-5, with D possibly TRBD1 on 6 matching bases. CDR3 length equals 15 residues. Trimming removed 3 bases at V and 4 bases at J, with 13 bases between. Germline CDR1 is MGHDK and CDR2 is SYGVNS. The CDR3 region has the DNA TGTGCCAGCAGTGAGACCGGGACAACAAATCAGCCCCAGCATTTT. Protein sequence: CASSETGTTNQPQHF. Full variable domain (missing parts from reference TRBV25-1 and TRBJ1-5): EADIYQTPRYLVIGTGKKITLECSQTMGHDKMYWYQQDPGMELHLIHYSYGVNSTEKGDLSSESTVSRIRTEHFPLTLESARPSHTSQYLCASSETGTTNQPQHFGDGTRLSIL.

This clone was found once. The genes are TRBV28 and TRBJ2-7, with unresolved D. V was shortened by 8 bases and J by 2 bases, with 16 bases between the two germline ends. Germline V CDR1 and CDR2: MDHEN, SYDVKM. The CDR3 has 14 amino acids. CDR3 sequence reads: CASETTALTYEQYF. For the CDR3, the DNA is TGTGCCAGCGAGACCACAGCCCTTACCTACGAGCAGTACTTC.

The V and J genes are TRBV10-3 and TRBJ1-6, with 10 positions matching TRBD1. Germline CDR1 reads ENHRY; CDR2 reads SYGVKD. The length of the CDR3 is 14 residues. V was clipped by 6 bases and J by 8 bases; unmatched bases: 4. CDR3 residues: CAISTGTGDSPLHF. CDR3 nucleotide sequence: TGTGCCATCAGCACGGGGACAGGGGATTCACCCCTCCACTTT.

For the CDR3, the DNA is TGCAGCGTGCCCGAGGTGGGGGCCTCAGGGGCCTATGGCTACACCTTC. Amino acid sequence: CSVPEVGASGAYGYTF. This chain uses TRBV29-1 with TRBJ1-2; possible D gene TRBD1, 6 bases. Trimming removed 6 bases from V and 4 bases from J, with 24 bases in between. Germline V gene sequence: CDR1 SQVTM, CDR2 ANQGSEA. The CDR3 has 16 residues.